The 22 T cell receptor beta chains in this list originate from one sample, sequenced in a study of early T cells in non-severe SARS-CoV-2 infection. Each CDR3 protein gets one entry after TCRdb re-called the 5' RACE reads with MiXCR. The top ten hold approximately 2.6% of the sample, which has some 77,000 distinct CDR3 sequences, roughly a sixth seen once. The specimen sequenced was whole blood. These receptors were obtained from an adult who was a healthcare worker with PCR-confirmed SARS-CoV-2 infection or an uninfected control (not recorded which).

This clonotype was seen a handful of times. The genes are TRBV7-8 and TRBJ1-2; 10 positions match TRBD1. The CDR3 sequence is 15 residues long. V was clipped by 5 bases and J by 6 bases; unmatched bases: 9. In germline, CDR1 is SGHVS, CDR2 FQNEAQ. The CDR3 reads CASSSRGQGLHGYTF. CDR3 nucleotide sequence: TGTGCCAGCAGCAGCCGGGGACAGGGGCTGCATGGCTACACCTTC.

The genes are TRBV2 and TRBJ2-7; D gene unclear. V dropped 6 bases and J dropped 0 bases, with 12 bases sitting between them. CDR1 and CDR2 (germline): SNHLY, FYNNEI. This CDR3 is built from 14 residues. The CDR3 region is CASSDDRYSYEQYF. Written as DNA, the CDR3 is TGTGCCAGCAGCGACGACCGGTACTCCTACGAGCAGTACTTC.

V is TRBV29-1 and J is TRBJ2-7; perhaps TRBD2 as D (5 bases). The length of the CDR3 is 12 residues. From germline, CDR1 is SQVTM and CDR2 ANQGSEA. Trimming removed 4 bases from V and 2 bases from J, with 9 bases in between. CDR3 sequence reads: CSVATGTYEQYF. As DNA, the CDR3 is TGCAGCGTTGCAACGGGGACCTACGAGCAGTACTTC.

This clonotype turned up a few times. J is TRBJ2-1 and V is TRBV18; D ambiguous. The ends were cut back, 5 bases at V and 6 bases at J, with 14 bases in the middle. The CDR3 consists of 14 residues. The V gene's germline CDR1 is KGHSH and CDR2 LQKENI. The DNA of the CDR3 is TGTGCCAGCTCAGGGCCCTATGAATCCAATGAGCAGTTCTTC. It translates to CASSGPYESNEQFF.

The rearrangement joins TRBV18 to TRBJ2-1; weak D call: TRBD2 (5 bases). This CDR3 region has 18 residues. Germline-derived CDR1 and CDR2 are KGHSH and LQKENI. Trimming took 6 bases from V and 9 from J, leaving 30 bases between them. The CDR3 nucleotides read TGTGCCAGCTCCCCCTCTTCCGGGATGGCGGGTCTACAAAGTGAGCAGTTCTTC. It encodes CASSPSSGMAGLQSEQFF.

This clonotype appeared a few times. This chain joins TRBV19 and TRBJ1-2; a weak D match, TRBD1 (5 bases). V was clipped by 9 bases and J by 8 bases, with 16 bases between them. Per the germline V gene, CDR1 is LNHDA and CDR2 is SQIVND (reference sequence). The CDR3 is 12 amino acids. The CDR3 spells CASQARGKGYTF. The CDR3 nucleotides read TGTGCCAGCCAAGCACGGGGGAAGGGCTACACCTTC.

This clonotype was seen more than once but under ten times. The rearrangement links TRBV7-2 to TRBJ2-5; D possibly matches TRBD1 or TRBD2 (5 bases each). The V end lost 7 bases, the J end lost 3 bases, and 18 bases lay between the germline ends. Germline CDR1 reads SGHTA; CDR2 reads FQGNSA. The CDR3 sequence is 15 residues long. CDR3: CASTFTAGTEETQYF. CDR3 sequence (DNA): TGTGCCAGCACCTTCACTGCCGGGACGGAAGAGACCCAGTACTTC.

The chain couples TRBV28 to TRBJ2-2, with 10 bases fitting TRBD2. V was pared by 8 bases and J by 6 bases, with 6 bases of the junction left unmatched. Per germline, CDR1 MDHEN and CDR2 SYDVKM. The CDR3 runs 14 residues. CDR3 loop: CASRSGGMPGELFF. In DNA, the CDR3 is TGTGCCAGCCGTAGCGGGGGGATGCCCGGGGAGCTGTTTTTT.

This clonotype was detected ten times or more. The V and J genes are TRBV12-3 or TRBV12-4 and TRBJ2-1, with a weak D call TRBD1 (6 bases). V lost 1 base and J lost 3, with 13 bases in between. The CDR3 runs 16 residues. The CDR3 DNA is TGTGCCAGCAGTTTAGTTGGCAGGGGTAGCTACAATGAGCAGTTCTTC. It codes for CASSLVGRGSYNEQFF.

The J gene is TRBJ1-2, the V gene TRBV5-4; no clear D. Deletions cut 0 bases from V and 7 bases from J, with 10 bases between. This CDR3 is built from 13 residues. CDR1 and CDR2 from the germline V gene are SGHNT and YYREEE (reference sequence). The CDR3 reads CASSLAGERGYTF. CDR3 DNA: TGTGCCAGCAGCTTGGCCGGAGAGCGTGGCTACACCTTC.

This chain uses TRBV4-1 with TRBJ2-1; D is perhaps TRBD1 or TRBD2 (5 bases each). The CDR3 is made up of 15 amino acids. Trimming shortened V by 0 bases and J by 5 bases, and 11 bases separated the two germline ends. Germline CDR1 is MGHRA and CDR2 is YSYEKL. CDR3 coding DNA: TGCGCCAGCAGCCAAGACCCGGGACGTAACAATGAGCAGTTCTTC. Protein: CASSQDPGRNNEQFF.

This clonotype was recorded once. V gene TRBV29-1 combines with J gene TRBJ2-1; 7 nucleotides line up with TRBD2. Germline lookup yields CDR1 SQVTM and CDR2 ANQGSEA. The CDR3 spans 13 residues. The V gene end was trimmed by 5 bases and the J gene end by 9 bases; junction bases not matched to a gene: 10. CDR3 sequence (DNA): TGCAGCGTTCCGATCCGATGGGGGGGTGAGCAGTTCTTC. This sequence encodes CSVPIRWGGEQFF.

The rearrangement links TRBV28 to TRBJ2-7, with D possibly matching TRBD1 (5 bases). The CDR3 is 12 residues long. Germline V gene sequence: CDR1 MDHEN, CDR2 SYDVKM. Trimming shortened V by 5 bases and J by 3 bases, and 8 bases separated the two germline ends. The CDR3 here is CASSRGYYEQYF. The DNA for the CDR3 is TGTGCCAGCAGTAGGGGTTACTACGAGCAGTACTTC.

This clonotype was seen only a few times. The chain recombines TRBV7-6 with TRBJ2-5, with TRBD1 identical over 9 bases. Germline values: CDR1 SGHVS, CDR2 FNYEAQ. The CDR3 runs 15 residues. Trimming at V came to 2 bases and at J to 3 bases, leaving 4 bases not matched to a gene. The CDR3 nucleotides read TGTGCCAGCAGCTTATCCTGGGACAGGGAAGAGACCCAGTACTTC. It is translated as CASSLSWDREETQYF.

This clonotype has more than one count but fewer than ten. The J gene is TRBJ2-7, the V gene TRBV5-1; tentatively, D is TRBD1 (5 bases). Deletions cut 2 bases from V and 3 bases from J, with 15 bases between. Germline V gives CDR1 SGHRS, CDR2 YFSETQ. The CDR3 is made up of 15 amino acids. CDR3 DNA: TGCGCCAGCAGCTTATCACAGGCCTTTGACTACGAGCAGTACTTC. Its translation is CASSLSQAFDYEQYF.

This clonotype appeared many times. The gene calls are TRBV7-9 and TRBJ1-6, with D perhaps TRBD1 (5 bases). The length of the CDR3 is 17 residues. Germline V gene sequence: CDR1 SEHNR, CDR2 FQNEAQ (reference sequence). V was trimmed by 0 bases and J by 0 bases, leaving 9 bases between them. CDR3 nucleotides: TGTGCCAGCAGCTTAGCAGGGGCCTACTCCTATAATTCACCCCTCCACTTT. As protein: CASSLAGAYSYNSPLHF.

V is TRBV6-6 and J is TRBJ1-5; D may be TRBD1 (5 bases). The length of the CDR3 is 15 residues. CDR1 MNHNY and CDR2 SVGAGI come from the germline V gene (reference sequence). V lost 5 bases, J lost 6 bases, and 17 bases lay in between. In nucleotides, the CDR3 is TGTGCCAGCAGTCCCGGCGAGAGGGGAGGTCAGCCCCAGCATTTT. This codes for CASSPGERGGQPQHF.

This clonotype has only a few counts. The V call is TRBV2, the J call TRBJ1-5; maybe TRBD1 (6 bases). This CDR3 is built from 15 residues. Germline V gene lookup returns CDR1 SNHLY and CDR2 FYNNEI. V shed 2 bases and J shed 3 bases, with 11 bases lying between them. The CDR3 protein is CASSELGGINQPQHF. The CDR3 coding sequence is TGTGCCAGCAGTGAACTGGGGGGCATCAATCAGCCCCAGCATTTT.

As concerns this clonotype: The junction differs from germline at one of its ends, possibly a read error. CDR3: CTSSDRALRGQYF. The CDR3 coding sequence is TGTACCAGCAGCGACAGGGCGCTAAGGGGGCAGTACTTC. The chain recombines TRBV3-1 with TRBJ2-7; 7 bases are a match to TRBD1. This CDR3 contains 13 residues. Germline V gene lookup returns CDR1 LGHDT and CDR2 YNNKEL (reference sequence).

This clonotype was counted between two and nine times. The chain is built from TRBV13 and TRBJ2-2, with a possible D match to TRBD2 (6 bases). Trimming pared 2 bases from V and 1 base from J, leaving 8 bases between. The CDR3 spans 15 residues. Looked up from germline, CDR1 is PRHDT and CDR2 is FYEKMQ (reference sequence). DNA for the CDR3: TGTGCCAGCAGCTTATGGGAGGTGAACACCGGGGAGCTGTTTTTT. Translation: CASSLWEVNTGELFF.

V gene TRBV7-2 combines with J gene TRBJ1-3; D remains ambiguous. V gave up 1 base and J gave up 7 bases, with 5 bases separating them. The germline V gene has CDR1 SGHTA and CDR2 FQGNSA. The CDR3 is 12 residues long. The CDR3 DNA reads TGTGCCAGCAGCTTAGAGAGGAACACCATATATTTT. Protein: CASSLERNTIYF.

The chain couples TRBV2 to TRBJ1-1, with 9 bases that match TRBD1. Trimming took 7 bases from V and 1 from J; bases not matched to a gene: 7. The CDR3 contains 15 residues. Germline V gene sequence: CDR1 SNHLY, CDR2 FYNNEI. The CDR3, as DNA: TGTGCCAGCACGGACAGGGGTGGTTCGAACACTGAAGCTTTCTTT. It specifies CASTDRGGSNTEAFF.